The next 18 T cell receptor beta chains were all read from a single sample in a study of T cell responses to AZD1222 COVID-19 vaccine. Some clones are missing from TCRdb's copy, which holds only in-frame ones; the method was immunoSEQ multiplex PCR. The repertoire holds tens of thousands of clones, 75% to 90% seen once, with roughly 6.2% in the top ten. The starting material was peripheral blood, obtained on day 0 of AZD1222 vaccination. These receptors all stem from an adult in good health.

Note on this clone: Other DNA sequences from this sample encode an identical CDR3 as well. V and J are TRBV5-1 and TRBJ1-4; 9 bases align to TRBD1. Germline trimming cut 0 bases from V and 5 bases from J; bases unmatched to any gene: 2. There are 15 residues in the CDR3. Germline V gene lookup returns CDR1 SGHRS and CDR2 YFSETQ. CDR3 nucleotide sequence: TGCGCCAGCAGCTTGGCTGGACAGGGGAATGAAAAACTGTTTTTT. Amino acid sequence: CASSLAGQGNEKLFF. The entire variable domain, with the rest obtained from reference TRBV5-1 and TRBJ1-4, is as follows: KAGVTQTPRYLIKTRGQQVTLSCSPISGHRSVSWYQQTPGQGLQFLFEYFSETQRNKGNFPGRFSGRQFSNSRSEMNVSTLELGDSALYLCASSLAGQGNEKLFFGSGTQLSVL.

V usage is TRBV7-2 and J usage is TRBJ1-4, with 7 bases identical to TRBD1. The V gene end was trimmed by 4 bases and the J gene end by 0 bases; junction bases not matched to a gene: 2. The germline V gene encodes CDR1 SGHTA and CDR2 FQGNSA. CDR3 length equals 15 residues. This CDR3 is CASSSTGATNEKLFF. In nucleotides, the CDR3 is TGTGCCAGCAGCTCCACAGGGGCAACTAATGAAAAACTGTTTTTT. Variable domain in full (rest from reference TRBV7-2 and TRBJ1-4): GAGVSQSPSNKVTEKGKDVELRCDPISGHTALYWYRQSLGQGLEFLIYFQGNSAPDKSGLPSDRFSAERTGGSVSTLTIQRTQQEDSAVYLCASSSTGATNEKLFFGSGTQLSVL.

The sample holds a few counts of this clone. J is TRBJ2-7 and V is TRBV14; 10 nucleotides agree with TRBD2. Germline CDR1 is SGHDN and CDR2 is FVKESK. CDR3 length equals 19 residues. J lost 2 bases, V lost 1 base, and 14 bases had no gene match. The CDR3, as DNA: TGTGCCAGCAGCCAAGGGGGTCGGCTAGCGGGAGTTCCTACCTACGAGCAGTACTTC. Translation: CASSQGGRLAGVPTYEQYF.

The rearrangement links TRBV30 to TRBJ2-2, with TRBD1 identical over 10 bases. The CDR3 contains 14 residues. Germline-derived CDR1 and CDR2 are GTSNPN and SVGIG (reference sequence). The trim removed 7 bases at V and 5 bases at J, leaving 7 bases unmatched. The CDR3 loop reads CASPGDRGTGELFF. CDR3 DNA: TGTGCCTCCCCGGGGGACAGGGGTACCGGGGAGCTGTTTTTT.

The sample holds a few counts of this clone. V and J are TRBV6-1 and TRBJ1-1; the D is unclear. Germline V gives CDR1 MNHNS, CDR2 SASEGT. This CDR3 has 15 residues. V lost 1 base to trimming and J lost 5 bases, with 14 bases between them. CDR3 coding DNA: TGTGCCAGCAGTGAAGTCAGGTCCCTGAGGACTGAAGCTTTCTTT. It is translated as CASSEVRSLRTEAFF.

The chain employs TRBV3-1 (or the pseudogene TRBV3-2) and TRBJ2-5, with no clear D. The CDR3 is 12 amino acids. V gave up 1 base and J gave up 4 bases, with 4 bases separating them. Germline V gene lookup returns CDR1 LGHDT and CDR2 YNNKEL (reference sequence). In nucleotides, the CDR3 is TGTGCCAGCAGCCAAGGACTAGAGACCCAGTACTTC. Translating it yields CASSQGLETQYF.

The V and J genes are TRBV18 and TRBJ2-7; TRBD2 is a possible D gene (5 bases). Germline V gene sequence: CDR1 KGHSH, CDR2 LQKENI. The CDR3 has 13 residues. V was trimmed by 2 bases and J by 1 base, leaving 6 bases between them. The CDR3: CASSPKRSYEQYF. The CDR3 bases are TGTGCCAGCTCACCAAAGCGGTCCTACGAGCAGTACTTC.

V and J are TRBV11-2 and TRBJ1-2, with D unresolved. Germline loops: CDR1 SGHAT, CDR2 FQNNGV. V shed 1 base and J shed 0 bases, with 9 bases lying between them. This CDR3 is built from 15 residues. In nucleotides, the CDR3 is TGTGCCAGCAGCTTAGTTCCCAGACCTAACTATGGCTACACCTTC. Amino acid sequence: CASSLVPRPNYGYTF.

CDR3 sequence (DNA): TGTGCCAGCAGTTACTCACCCGGAGCCAAAAACATTCAGTACTTC. Residues: CASSYSPGAKNIQYF. The V and J genes are TRBV6-5 and TRBJ2-4; D remains ambiguous. V lost 0 bases and J lost 0, with 6 bases in between. CDR3 length: 15 amino acids. Germline V gives CDR1 MNHEY, CDR2 SVGAGI.

V and J are TRBV5-4 and TRBJ1-2; D remains unclear. The V gene lost 2 bases and the J gene lost 3 bases, with 8 bases spanning the gap. CDR1 and CDR2 (germline): SGHNT, YYREEE (reference sequence). This CDR3 contains 13 residues. CDR3 sequence: CASSLSNDYGYTF. The CDR3 coding sequence is TGTGCCAGCAGCTTATCGAATGACTATGGCTACACCTTC.

This clone appeared a single time. The rearrangement uses TRBV30 and TRBJ1-5; D call uncertain. V shed 0 bases and J shed 1 base, with 10 bases lying between them. Germline assignment: CDR1 GTSNPN and CDR2 SVGIG (reference sequence). The CDR3 is 15 amino acids. The DNA of the CDR3 is TGTGCCTGGAGTGTACCCGGACGCAGCAATCAGCCCCAGCATTTT. It yields the protein CAWSVPGRSNQPQHF.

The chain is built from TRBV7-2 and TRBJ2-2, with TRBD1 matching over 10 bases. Per germline, CDR1 SGHTA and CDR2 FQGNSA. After removal of 5 bases from V and 1 base from J, the junction contained 1 base not matched to a gene. The CDR3 extends over 15 amino acids. Written as DNA, the CDR3 is TGTGCCAGCAGCGGGGACAGGGGGAACACCGGGGAGCTGTTTTTT. It encodes CASSGDRGNTGELFF.

The CDR3 nucleotides are TGTGCCAGCAGATCCAACAGGGGGACAGATGAGCAGTTCTTC. Translation gives CASRSNRGTDEQFF. This chain connects TRBV7-9 to TRBJ2-1, with TRBD1 matching over 8 bases. Germline values: CDR1 SEHNR, CDR2 FQNEAQ (reference sequence). This CDR3 region has 14 residues. V shed 6 bases, J shed 8 bases, and the junction held 9 bases outside the gene matches.

Only one count was recorded for this clone. The chain has TRBV7-7 and TRBJ2-3; 13 bases match TRBD2. V shed 5 bases, J shed 1 base, and the junction held 3 bases outside the gene matches. In germline, CDR1 is SSHAT, CDR2 FNYEAQ (reference sequence). The CDR3 has 16 residues. DNA for the CDR3: TGTGCCAGCAGCCACGGACTAGCGGGGGGCACAGATACGCAGTATTTT. It codes for CASSHGLAGGTDTQYF.

The J gene is TRBJ2-7, the V gene TRBV6-5; D is unresolved. The CDR3 length is 14 residues. Deletions cut 6 bases from V and 6 bases from J, with 18 bases between. Per germline, CDR1 MNHEY and CDR2 SVGAGI. The CDR3: CASRPRGPLFEQYF. Here the CDR3 DNA reads TGTGCCAGCAGGCCCCGAGGACCTCTTTTCGAGCAGTACTTC.

The rearrangement uses TRBV6-4 and TRBJ1-5; possible D gene TRBD1, 5 bases. The CDR3 has 15 residues. The germline V and J ends were trimmed by 7 bases and 5 bases, with 18 bases remaining between them. Germline values: CDR1 MRHNA, CDR2 SNTAGT. CDR3 nucleotides: TGTGCCAGCAAGCTCACAGGACCATCGGATCAGCCCCAGCATTTT. Amino acids: CASKLTGPSDQPQHF.

The chain joins TRBV5-1 to TRBJ2-5, with D perhaps TRBD1 (5 bases). CDR3 length equals 14 residues. V was clipped by 2 bases and J by 1 base, with 9 bases between them. Germline V gene data show CDR1 as SGHRS and CDR2 as YFSETQ. The CDR3 coding sequence is TGCGCCAGCAGCTTCCAGGGCAGCCAAGAGACCCAGTACTTC. Protein product: CASSFQGSQETQYF.

This chain links TRBV11-2 with TRBJ1-1; D not resolved. The length of the CDR3 is 13 residues. Germline V lookup: CDR1 SGHAT, CDR2 FQNNGV. The germline V and J ends were trimmed by 5 bases and 4 bases, with 11 bases remaining between them. Here the CDR3 reads CASSTTHPTEAFF. The CDR3 DNA sequence: TGTGCCAGCAGCACAACCCATCCCACTGAAGCTTTCTTT.